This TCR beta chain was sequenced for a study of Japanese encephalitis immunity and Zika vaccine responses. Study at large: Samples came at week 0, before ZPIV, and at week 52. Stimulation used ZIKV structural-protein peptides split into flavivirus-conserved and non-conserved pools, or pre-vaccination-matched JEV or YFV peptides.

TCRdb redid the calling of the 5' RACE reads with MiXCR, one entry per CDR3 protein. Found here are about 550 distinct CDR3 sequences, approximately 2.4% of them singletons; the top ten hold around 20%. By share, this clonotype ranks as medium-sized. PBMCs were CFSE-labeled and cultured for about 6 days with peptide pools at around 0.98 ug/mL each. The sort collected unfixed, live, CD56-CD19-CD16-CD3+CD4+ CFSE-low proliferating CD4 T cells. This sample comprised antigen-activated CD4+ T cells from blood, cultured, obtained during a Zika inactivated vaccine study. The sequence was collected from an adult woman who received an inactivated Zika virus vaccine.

CDR3 DNA: TGTGCCAGCAGCCTAGGACAGTTTTTTGAAGCTTTCTTT. Translating gives CASSLGQFFEAFF. The chain has TRBV27 and TRBJ1-1, with D perhaps matching TRBD1 (6 bases). The CDR3 contains 13 residues. V was clipped by 6 bases and J by 7 bases, with 15 bases between them. Germline lookup yields CDR1 MNHEY and CDR2 SMNVEV (reference sequence).